These 25 T cell receptor beta chains came from one sample sequenced in a study of blood T cell repertoires in COVID-19. TCRdb keeps only in-frame clones here, not all; method: immunoSEQ multiplex PCR. Counted here are under 250,000 clones, less than 85% occurring once; the ten biggest clones make up under 8.5%. The sequenced sample consisted of peripheral blood. The receptors shown here come from a woman between 70 and 85 years old with acute or convalescent COVID-19.

This rearrangement joins TRBV5-1 to TRBJ2-7, with 9 bases identical to TRBD2. The V gene end was trimmed by 0 bases and the J gene end by 3 bases; junction bases not matched to a gene: 4. The germline V gene has CDR1 SGHRS and CDR2 YFSETQ. This CDR3 is 15 amino acids long. The DNA of the CDR3 is TGCGCCAGCAGCTTGGATTGGCGGGGGGGCTACGAGCAGTACTTC. It is translated as CASSLDWRGGYEQYF.

The chain employs TRBV6-5 and TRBJ1-2, with D uncertain. Between the trimmed V and J ends, which lost 2 bases and 8 bases, there was a span of 12 bases. CDR1 and CDR2 (germline): MNHEY, SVGAGI. This CDR3 region has 13 residues. CDR3 in amino acids: CASSYAGNGGYTF. The CDR3 DNA is TGTGCCAGCAGTTACGCGGGGAACGGGGGCTACACCTTC.

This clone occurred a few times. The chain uses TRBV9 and TRBJ2-2, with D possibly matching TRBD2 (5 bases). Germline V gene lookup returns CDR1 SGDLS and CDR2 YYNGEE. This CDR3 comprises 14 residues. Between the trimmed V and J ends, which lost 8 bases and 1 base, there was a span of 12 bases. The CDR3 coding sequence is TGTGCCAGTAAACGAGGGCAGAACACCGGGGAGCTGTTTTTT. Its protein is CASKRGQNTGELFF.

The chain carries TRBV6-5 and TRBJ2-1; possibly TRBD2 for D (7 bases). The CDR3 is made up of 14 amino acids. Germline CDR1 is MNHEY and CDR2 is SVGAGI. Trimming took off 7 bases at V and 6 bases at J, with 16 bases between the two ends. DNA for the CDR3: TGTGCCAGCATCGAAAGGGGGGGCGGCAATGAGCAGTTCTTC. Protein: CASIERGGGNEQFF.

J is TRBJ2-1 and V is TRBV7-3; 7 bases are a match to TRBD2. The trim removed 3 bases at V and 6 bases at J, leaving 2 bases unmatched. CDR3 length equals 13 residues. Germline V gene sequence: CDR1 SGHTA, CDR2 FQGTGA. The CDR3 coding sequence is TGTGCCAGCAGCTTCCCGGGGGGCAATGAGCAGTTCTTC. It is translated as CASSFPGGNEQFF.

This sequence joins TRBV9 and TRBJ2-1, with 7 bases aligning to TRBD2. This CDR3 contains 15 residues. The ends lost 3 bases at V and 4 bases at J; junction bases unmatched: 7. Germline V gene sequence: CDR1 SGDLS, CDR2 YYNGEE. The CDR3 nucleotides are TGTGCCAGCAGCGCACCGGGACTACAATACAATGAGCAGTTCTTC. Translating it yields CASSAPGLQYNEQFF. Full variable domain (missing parts from reference TRBV9 and TRBJ2-1): DSGVTQTPKHLITATGQRVTLRCSPRSGDLSVYWYQQSLDQGLQFLIQYYNGEERAKGNILERFSAQQFPDLHSELNLSSLELGDSALYFCASSAPGLQYNEQFFGPGTRLTVL.

This sequence joins TRBV5-1 and TRBJ2-2, with TRBD1 as a possible D gene (6 bases). The germline CDR1 and CDR2 sequences are SGHRS and YFSETQ. V was shortened by 5 bases and J by 4 bases, with 15 bases between the two germline ends. This CDR3 is built from 15 residues. The chain's CDR3 is CASRASGTITGELFF. In DNA form, the CDR3 reads TGCGCCAGCAGGGCCTCCGGGACAATCACCGGGGAGCTGTTTTTT.

V usage is TRBV7-2 and J usage is TRBJ2-7, with D hard to call. Germline lookup yields CDR1 SGHTA and CDR2 FQGNSA. Between the trimmed V and J ends, which lost 4 bases and 1 base, there was a span of 11 bases. This CDR3 is 14 amino acids long. The CDR3 sequence is CASSSRLVSYEQYF. As DNA, the CDR3 is TGTGCCAGCAGCTCTAGACTGGTATCCTACGAGCAGTACTTC.

The chain couples TRBV6-1 to TRBJ2-5, with D perhaps TRBD2 (7 bases). V was cut by 3 bases and J by 6 bases, with 11 bases left in between. The CDR3 is 13 amino acids. The germline CDR1 and CDR2 sequences are MNHNS and SASEGT. This chain's CDR3 is CASSDGGGQTQYF. The CDR3 DNA sequence: TGTGCCAGCAGTGACGGCGGGGGCCAGACCCAGTACTTC.

This chain joins TRBV6-1 and TRBJ2-3; a possible D gene is TRBD1 (5 bases). Germline-derived CDR1 and CDR2 are MNHNS and SASEGT. The CDR3 is 15 residues long. Trimming removed 3 bases from V and 0 bases from J, with 10 bases in between. The DNA for the CDR3 is TGTGCCAGCAGTGACAGGGTCTCTAGCACAGATACGCAGTATTTT. It yields the protein CASSDRVSSTDTQYF.

The chain employs TRBV29-1 and TRBJ2-1, with D possibly TRBD1 on 5 matching bases. Trimming stripped 4 bases from V and 7 bases from J, with 17 bases between. There are 14 residues in the CDR3. Germline-derived CDR1 and CDR2 are SQVTM and ANQGSEA. The CDR3 region is CSVGNRQGSNEQFF. The CDR3 coding sequence is TGCAGCGTTGGTAATCGCCAGGGCTCGAATGAGCAGTTCTTC.

This chain links TRBV4-3 with TRBJ2-3, with TRBD1 matching 10 bases. V lost 1 base, J lost 1 base, and 5 bases stayed unmatched. The CDR3 is 17 amino acids. Germline loops: CDR1 LGHNA, CDR2 YSLEER. The CDR3: CASSQVAGTGGTDTQYF. CDR3 in DNA: TGCGCCAGCAGCCAAGTAGCAGGGACAGGGGGCACAGATACGCAGTATTTT.

The V and J genes are TRBV5-6 and TRBJ1-4; D remains ambiguous. The CDR3 has 13 residues. Germline V gene sequence: CDR1 SGHDT, CDR2 YYEEEE. Trimming shortened V by 1 base and J by 10 bases, and 11 bases separated the two germline ends. The CDR3 bases are TGTGCCAGCAGCTTGAATCAGGTTGGAAAACTGTTTTTT. Protein sequence: CASSLNQVGKLFF.

The chain employs TRBV7-9 and TRBJ2-6; a possible D gene is TRBD1 (6 bases). CDR3 length: 18 amino acids. The V end lost 8 bases, the J end lost 0 bases, and 20 bases lay between the germline ends. From germline, CDR1 is SEHNR and CDR2 FQNEAQ (reference sequence). CDR3 in DNA: TGTGCCAGCGGGGTAAACAGGGTGGGCGGCTCTGGGGCCAACGTCCTGACTTTC. Its translation is CASGVNRVGGSGANVLTF.

The chain links TRBV9 to TRBJ2-1; 8 bases map to TRBD2. V trimming: 1 base; J trimming: 4 bases; junction bases outside the gene matches: 7. The CDR3 extends over 16 amino acids. Germline V gives CDR1 SGDLS, CDR2 YYNGEE. The CDR3 here is CASSVFGGDRYNEQFF. DNA for the CDR3: TGTGCCAGCAGCGTATTCGGGGGGGATCGGTACAATGAGCAGTTCTTC.

The gene calls are TRBV6-5 and TRBJ2-5; possible D gene TRBD1, 5 bases. CDR3 length: 13 amino acids. Germline V lookup: CDR1 MNHEY, CDR2 SVGAGI. Trimming took 6 bases from V and 0 from J, leaving 8 bases between them. The CDR3 bases are TGTGCCAGCAGGCTGACAGACCAAGAGACCCAGTACTTC. Its protein is CASRLTDQETQYF.

The rearrangement uses TRBV19 and TRBJ2-7, with 8 nucleotides matching TRBD1. The CDR3 extends over 14 amino acids. Germline trimming cut 9 bases from V and 2 bases from J; bases unmatched to any gene: 9. The V gene's germline CDR1 is LNHDA and CDR2 SQIVND (reference sequence). The CDR3 bases are TGTGCCAGCGGAAACCTACAGGGGGCCTACGAGCAGTACTTC. This gives the protein CASGNLQGAYEQYF.

The chain couples TRBV15 to TRBJ1-6, with D maybe TRBD1 (5 bases). Germline-derived CDR1 and CDR2 are LNHNV and YYDKDF (reference sequence). The V gene lost 2 bases and the J gene lost 8 bases, with 10 bases spanning the gap. CDR3 length equals 14 residues. CDR3 DNA sequence: TGTGCCACCAGCAGACCTCAGGGTGATTCACCCCTCCACTTT. It specifies CATSRPQGDSPLHF.

This clone was recorded once. This chain uses TRBV28 with TRBJ1-1; D uncertain. CDR1 is MDHEN and CDR2 is SYDVKM in the germline V gene. V lost 8 bases and J lost 0, with 10 bases in between. The CDR3 extends over 13 amino acids. The CDR3 bases are TGTGCCAGCTCTTCTCACATGAACACTGAAGCTTTCTTT. It codes for CASSSHMNTEAFF.

V gene TRBV14 combines with J gene TRBJ1-1; 11 bases align to TRBD1. Germline V gene sequence: CDR1 SGHDN, CDR2 FVKESK. V trimming: 6 bases; J trimming: 10 bases; junction bases outside the gene matches: 10. The CDR3 covers 14 residues. The CDR3 here is CASSSRGQGGRAFF. Written as DNA, the CDR3 is TGTGCCAGCAGTTCCCGGGGACAGGGGGGCAGAGCTTTCTTT.

This clone came up a few times. The V call is TRBV18, the J call TRBJ1-1; D remains ambiguous. Germline CDR1 reads KGHSH; CDR2 reads LQKENI. There are 14 residues in the CDR3. With 4 bases removed from V and 1 base from J, the gap between germline ends came to 10 bases. The CDR3 spells CASSRAKGNTEAFF. The CDR3, as DNA: TGTGCCAGCTCACGGGCAAAAGGGAACACTGAAGCTTTCTTT.

The chain has TRBV15 and TRBJ2-1, with 8 positions matching TRBD1. The CDR3 is 17 residues long. Germline CDR1 is LNHNV and CDR2 is YYDKDF (reference sequence). Losses at the gene ends were 1 base for V and 2 bases for J; bases not matched to a gene: 7. The CDR3 loop reads CATSRGAGTGTYNEQFF. The CDR3 coding sequence is TGTGCCACCAGCAGAGGGGCCGGGACAGGTACCTACAATGAGCAGTTCTTC.

In its sample, this clone was seen a few times. The V and J genes are TRBV5-8 and TRBJ2-1, with TRBD1 matching 7 bases. There are 15 residues in the CDR3. Germline V lookup: CDR1 SGHTS, CDR2 YDEGEE. J gave up 9 bases and V 1 base, and 10 bases lay outside the gene matches. The CDR3 spells CASSLRGQGDREQFF. The CDR3 DNA reads TGTGCCAGCAGCTTGAGGGGCCAGGGGGATCGTGAGCAGTTCTTC.

This chain links TRBV6-5 with TRBJ1-2, with D possibly being TRBD1 (6 bases). Per the germline V gene, CDR1 is MNHEY and CDR2 is SVGAGI. V was cut by 0 bases and J by 5 bases, with 13 bases left in between. The CDR3 is made up of 15 amino acids. The CDR3: CASSYSTGGEYGYTF. CDR3 coding DNA: TGTGCCAGCAGTTACTCGACAGGAGGAGAGTATGGCTACACCTTC.

This rearrangement joins TRBV14 to TRBJ2-2; the match to TRBD2 covers 9 bases. The CDR3 has 15 residues. The J segment lost 6 bases and the V segment lost 2 bases, leaving 4 bases of the junction unmatched. Germline V gives CDR1 SGHDN, CDR2 FVKESK. This CDR3 reads CASSQSLAGSGELFF. The CDR3 DNA sequence: TGTGCCAGCAGCCAATCCCTAGCGGGGTCCGGGGAGCTGTTTTTT. The full variable domain, rest sourced from reference TRBV14 and TRBJ2-2, is EAGVTQFPSHSVIEKGQTVTLRCDPISGHDNLYWYRRVMGKEIKFLLHFVKESKQDESGMPNNRFLAERTGGTYSTLKVQPAELEDSGVYFCASSQSLAGSGELFFGEGSRLTVL.